The following is a TCR beta chain sequence with its context. The record originates from a study of blood T cell repertoires in COVID-19. Study overall: Both acute and convalescent COVID-19 samples were obtained from the United States, Italy and Spain. Nucleic acid was either cDNA or gDNA, and it came from T cells, B-cell-depleted T cells, or PBMCs.

Assay: immunoSEQ multiplex PCR; the TCRdb copy retains only in-frame clones and omits some. The sample has 200,000 to 300,000 clones, around nine tenths seen once. V was shortened by 6 bases and J by 8 bases, with 20 bases between the two germline ends. This CDR3 comprises 14 residues. Germline loops: CDR1 SGDLS, CDR2 YYNGEE. The source material was peripheral blood. The chain combines TRBV9 with TRBJ1-2; no reliable D call. This clonotype was sampled from a woman aged 55-69 years who had recovered from COVID-19. DNA of the CDR3: TGTGCCAGCACCCTCCGCGTGGCGGGCGGAGGCTACACCTTC. It encodes CASTLRVAGGGYTF.